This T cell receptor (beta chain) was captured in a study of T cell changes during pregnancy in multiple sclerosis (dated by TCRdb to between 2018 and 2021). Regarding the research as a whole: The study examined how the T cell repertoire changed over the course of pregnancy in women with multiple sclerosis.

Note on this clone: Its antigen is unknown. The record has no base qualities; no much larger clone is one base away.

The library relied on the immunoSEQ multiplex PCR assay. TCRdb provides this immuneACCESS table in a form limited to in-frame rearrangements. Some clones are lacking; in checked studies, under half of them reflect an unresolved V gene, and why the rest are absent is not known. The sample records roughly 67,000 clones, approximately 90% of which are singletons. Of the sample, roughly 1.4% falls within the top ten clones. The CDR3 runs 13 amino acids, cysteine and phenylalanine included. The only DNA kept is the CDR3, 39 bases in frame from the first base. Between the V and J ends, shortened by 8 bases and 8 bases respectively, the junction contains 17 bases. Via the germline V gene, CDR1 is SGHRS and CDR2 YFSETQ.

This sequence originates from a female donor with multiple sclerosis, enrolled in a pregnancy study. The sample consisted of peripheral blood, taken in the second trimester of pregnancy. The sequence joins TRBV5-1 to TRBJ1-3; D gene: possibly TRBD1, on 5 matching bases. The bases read TGCGCCAGTTCCGTGGGGGGTGAGGACACCATATATTTT. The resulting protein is CASSVGGEDTIYF. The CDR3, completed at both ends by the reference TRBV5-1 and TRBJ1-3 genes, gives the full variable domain KAGVTQTPRYLIKTRGQQVTLSCSPISGHRSVSWYQQTPGQGLQFLFEYFSETQRNKGNFPGRFSGRQFSNSRSEMNVSTLELGDSALYLCASSVGGEDTIYFGEGSWLTVV.